The entry that follows covers one T cell receptor (beta chain) sequence. Germline V gene lookup returns CDR1 MNHEY and CDR2 SVGAGI. CDR3 length equals 12 residues. V lost 8 bases and J lost 5, with 10 bases in between. The data derive from a study of shared clonotypes between healthy human individuals. The wider study: The people who gave samples were two women and a few men aged 18 to 49.

At deep level, the assay was performed. Here immunoSEQ multiplex PCR was the method, and the copy in TCRdb shows in-frame clones only, minus some. Of approximately 350,000 clones listed, 74% are singletons. Into CD45RA+ naive and CD45RA-negative memory subsets, the CD4+ cells were split. This TCR was sampled from a man younger than 45 in good health. The sequenced sample was memory CD4+ T cells sorted from blood. The subset here: CD45RA-negative fraction. The chain joins TRBV6-5 to TRBJ2-1; unclear D gene. In DNA, the CDR3 is TGTGCCAGCCGTACCGGAGACAATGAGCAGTTCTTC. Protein: CASRTGDNEQFF.